The subject of this entry is one T cell receptor (beta chain). Its matching antigen is unknown. Germline CDR1 MNHEY, CDR2 SMNVEV (reference sequence). This CDR3 has 13 residues. Trimming pared 3 bases from V and 9 bases from J, leaving 12 bases between. There were TCR beta CDR3 regions amplified from RNA transcripts. First-round RT-PCR targeting the TCR CDR3 was performed with the HTBI primer set. TCRdb re-called the multiplex PCR reads through MiXCR, storing one row per CDR3 protein. The data hold 550,000 to 700,000 distinct CDR3 sequences, with 14% to 15% observed a single time. This sample was taken from a study of T cells in Graves' hyperthyroidism and ophthalmopathy. Study as a whole: The initial diagnosis was the point when peripheral blood was collected, ahead of any treatment.

Study findings and constraints: Stable hyperthyroidism was separated from ophthalmopathy by a model based on 13 V-J features.

The TCR originated in a woman between 35 and 50 years old with Graves' ophthalmopathy. The chain recombines TRBV27 with TRBJ2-4, with D maybe TRBD2 (6 bases). The sample taken for sequencing was blood. CDR3: CASSFGGRGIQYF. For the CDR3, the DNA is TGTGCCAGCAGTTTCGGGGGAAGGGGCATTCAGTACTTC.